A selection of T cell receptor beta chains follows, all from one sample in a study of early T cells in non-severe SARS-CoV-2 infection. In TCRdb, the 5' RACE reads were re-called with MiXCR into one record per CDR3 protein. The sample has tens of thousands of distinct CDR3 sequences; approximately 7.7% are singletons. The specimen was whole blood. All receptors derive from an adult who was a healthcare worker with PCR-confirmed SARS-CoV-2 infection or an uninfected control (not recorded which). CDR3s include the opening cysteine and the closing phenylalanine or tryptophan. The D gene is left open where the match is weak. Size tells how often a clone was seen (once, few, many) or the class of an expanded clone, and some rows leave it out.

cdr3_nt cdr3_aa j_call cdr3_length d_call v_call clone_size
TGCGCCAGCAGCGAGGCGGGAGGCCGCTCCTACGAGCAGTACTTC CASSEAGGRSYEQYF TRBJ2-7 15 TRBD2 TRBV5-1 many
TGCAGTGCTAGCACGGACAGCGACTATGGCTACACCTTC CSASTDSDYGYTF TRBJ1-2 13 . TRBV20-1 few
TGTGCCAGCAGTGACCGGACAGGGGACTCCAATCAGCCCCAGCATTTT CASSDRTGDSNQPQHF TRBJ1-5 16 TRBD1 TRBV6-1 many
TGTGCCAGCAGTTTATACAGGGTAGGAGATACGCAGTATTTT CASSLYRVGDTQYF TRBJ2-3 14 . TRBV28 .
TGCAGTGCTAGCCCCCACGAGCAGTACTTC CSASPHEQYF TRBJ2-7 10 . TRBV20-1 few
TGCAGTGCTAGAGTTCTGGGCGAGGGCCGCACCGGGGAGCTGTTTTTT CSARVLGEGRTGELFF TRBJ2-2 16 . TRBV20-1 .
TGTGCCAGCAGAGGACTAGCCGTAAGCACCGGGGAGCTGTTTTTT CASRGLAVSTGELFF TRBJ2-2 15 TRBD2 TRBV2 few
TGTGCCAGCAGCTTACGGGGACTAGGAAACAATGAGCAGTTCTTC CASSLRGLGNNEQFF TRBJ2-1 15 TRBD2 TRBV7-3 many
TGTGCCAGCAGCAAAGAGTCGAAACTAGCGGGGCTCAAAAACATTCAGTACTTC CASSKESKLAGLKNIQYF TRBJ2-4 18 TRBD2 TRBV7-9 few
TGTGCCAGCAGCCAATCCGGGACCGCCTCGAGTATAGCTTTCTTT CASSQSGTASSIAFF TRBJ1-1 15 . TRBV3-1 .